These T cell receptor beta chains were read from a single sample in a study of blood T cell repertoires in COVID-19. Clones were sequenced by immunoSEQ multiplex PCR, and TCRdb holds only the in-frame ones, with some missing. The sample comprises roughly 330,000 clones, roughly 90% of which are singletons, and approximately 4% rests with the top ten. The sequencing sample was made of peripheral blood. These TCRs come from a woman aged 45-59 years with active or convalescent COVID-19. The CDR3 runs from the conserved cysteine through the conserved F or W. Fields, in order: J gene, D gene, V gene, CDR3 DNA, CDR3 protein. The D gene is left open where the match is weak.

J: TRBJ1-5
D: NA
V: TRBV6-5
DNA: TGTGCCAGCAGTTACAGGGGATTTCAGCCCCAGCATTTT
CDR3: CASSYRGFQPQHF

J: TRBJ2-3
D: NA
V: TRBV7-2
DNA: TGTGCCAGCAGCTCGAGGACTAGCACAGATACGCAGTATTTT
CDR3: CASSSRTSTDTQYF

J: TRBJ1-4
D: NA
V: TRBV18
DNA: TGTGCCAGCTCACCCCCCCAGGATCTGCAAAAACTGTTTTTT
CDR3: CASSPPQDLQKLFF

J: TRBJ2-3
D: NA
V: TRBV6-5
DNA: TGTGCCGGGGGGGGCGATACGCAGTATTTT
CDR3: CAGGGDTQYF

J: TRBJ1-6
D: NA
V: TRBV14
DNA: TGTGCCAGCAGCCAAGAAACACCGCGGTCACCCCTCCACTTT
CDR3: CASSQETPRSPLHF

J: TRBJ2-3
D: NA
V: TRBV11-2
DNA: TGTGCCAGCAGCTTTAACGACAGATTTGACGATACGCAGTATTTT
CDR3: CASSFNDRFDDTQYF

J: TRBJ1-5
D: NA
V: TRBV7-2
DNA: TGTGCCAGCAGCTTCGGGGGGACATATAGCAATCAGCCCCAGCATTTT
CDR3: CASSFGGTYSNQPQHF

J: TRBJ2-5
D: TRBD2
V: TRBV30
DNA: TGTGCCTGGAGACCCGGGACTAGCGGGCAAGAGACCCAGTACTTC
CDR3: CAWRPGTSGQETQYF

J: TRBJ2-5
D: NA
V: TRBV5-5
DNA: TGTGCCAGCAGCTCGGCCGGGGAGACCCAGTACTTC
CDR3: CASSSAGETQYF

J: TRBJ1-1
D: NA
V: TRBV4-1
DNA: TGCGCCAGCAGCCAGCCGACAGAGACTTACACTGAAGCTTTCTTT
CDR3: CASSQPTETYTEAFF

J: TRBJ1-1
D: NA
V: TRBV7-7
DNA: TGTGCTAGCAGCACCGACAAAGGCACTGAAGCTTTCTTT
CDR3: CASSTDKGTEAFF

J: TRBJ1-5
D: NA
V: TRBV6-5
DNA: TGTGCCAGCTCTGCAGGCGATTATAGCAATCAGCCCCAGCATTTT
CDR3: CASSAGDYSNQPQHF